The TCR beta chain under discussion was sequenced for a study of blood T cell repertoires in COVID-19 (dated by TCRdb to 2020 to 2022). At the level of the whole study: The collaborator samples originated in the United States, Italy and Spain and spanned the acute and convalescent phases of COVID-19. The material from the prospective study consisted of cDNA or gDNA derived from T cells, B-cell-depleted T cells, or PBMCs. The dataset comprised deeply sampled blood TCRbeta repertoires from subjects exposed to, actively infected with, or recovered from COVID-19. A freely available public database, intended as a resource for researchers studying the immune response to SARS-CoV-2, is where the repertoires were released. The samples were drawn from two sources: the first 160 participants of the ongoing ImmuneRACE study, and 1,200 or so subjects contributed by 6 global collaborators. The sample metadata nearly always contained a de-identified subject ID, COVID-19 status, age in years and sex. HLA class I and class II types, where available, came from metadata supplied by the sample provider rather than from assay-based typing. General study outcomes and caveats: The amount of clinical and demographic metadata varied by source and participant and was provided uncurated.

Comment on this clone: Its antigen target is currently unknown. No per-base quality is available; no much larger clone lies one base away.

V is cut back by 5 bases and J by 4 bases, with 6 bases in the junction unmatched. Counted from cysteine to phenylalanine, this CDR3 has 14 amino acids. The CDR3 DNA has 42 bases and is translated from base 1. The germline V gene encodes CDR1 SEHNR and CDR2 FQNEAQ (reference sequence). In Seattle, one collaborating source enrolled patients while the infection was active and tracked those patients longitudinally over the course of disease. Collaborating institutions collected whole blood in K2EDTA tubes following their own protocols. For TCRbeta analysis, collaborator samples were shipped as frozen whole blood, as isolated PBMCs, or as DNA extracted from either sample type. TCRbeta CDR3 regions were amplified from genomic DNA using the immunoSEQ Assay, a bias-controlled multiplex PCR. The original pipeline was this. Within the assay, amplification of reference gene primers was used to estimate how many nucleated cells each sample contained. To quantify the absolute abundance of each unique TCRbeta CDR3 rearrangement, sequence reads were collapsed and filtered. Productive Simpson clonality was computed per sample as the square root of Simpson's diversity index over productive rearrangements. TCRdb mirrors the immuneACCESS table, restricted to in-frame sequences. Some clones are absent from its copies; in checked studies, under half trace to an unresolved V gene, and the reason for the others is unknown. That table gives V, J and clone size, and the DNA gave D and trimming. The sample table lists approximately 350,000 clones, around 86% of them with a count of one. The top ten hold about 6% of the sample.

Material: peripheral blood. The receptor was isolated from a woman aged 45-60 years with COVID-19, enrolled during active disease. The sequence is built from TRBV7-9 and TRBJ2-7; 9 bases in the junction line up with TRBD1. This receptor carries the CDR3 CASSLGQGRYEQYF. The nucleotide sequence reads TGTGCCAGCAGCCTGGGACAGGGTCGGTACGAGCAGTACTTC.